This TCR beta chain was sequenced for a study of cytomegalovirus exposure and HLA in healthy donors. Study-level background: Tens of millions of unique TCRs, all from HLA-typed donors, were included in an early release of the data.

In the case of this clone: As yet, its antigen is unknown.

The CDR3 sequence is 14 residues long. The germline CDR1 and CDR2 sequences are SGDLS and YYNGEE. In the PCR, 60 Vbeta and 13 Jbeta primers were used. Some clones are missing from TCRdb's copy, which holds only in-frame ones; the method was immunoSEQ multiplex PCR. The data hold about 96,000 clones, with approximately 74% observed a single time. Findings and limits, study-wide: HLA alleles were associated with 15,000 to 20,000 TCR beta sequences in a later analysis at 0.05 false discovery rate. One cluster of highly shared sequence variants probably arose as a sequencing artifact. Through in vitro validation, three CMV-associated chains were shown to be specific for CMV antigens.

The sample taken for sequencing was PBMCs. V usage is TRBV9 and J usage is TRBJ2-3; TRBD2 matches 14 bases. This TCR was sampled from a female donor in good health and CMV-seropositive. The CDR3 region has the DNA TGTGCAACCTCCCCTGGACTAGCGGGAGGTACGCAGTATTTT. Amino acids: CATSPGLAGGTQYF. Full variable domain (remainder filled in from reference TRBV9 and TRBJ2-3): DSGVTQTPKHLITATGQRVTLRCSPRSGDLSVYWYQQSLDQGLQFLIQYYNGEERAKGNILERFSAQQFPDLHSELNLSSLELGDSALYFCATSPGLAGGTQYFGPGTRLTVL.